This note documents a single TCR beta chain sequence. The PCR made use of 60 Vbeta and 13 Jbeta primers. TCRdb keeps only in-frame clones here, not all; method: immunoSEQ multiplex PCR. The data contain 150,000 to 200,000 clones, 70% to 80% of them singletons. The sample originates from a study of cytomegalovirus exposure and HLA in healthy donors. Study-wide context: As an earlier analysis found, around 170 million T cells yielded 100 million to 130 million unique TCR beta sequences.

V lost 1 base, J lost 1 base, and 9 bases lay in between. Germline loops: CDR1 SEHNR, CDR2 FQNEAQ (reference sequence). The CDR3 spans 15 residues. Donors showed nominal health when sampled, although they likely had unrecorded immune exposures. This clonotype was obtained from a man between 35 and 55 years old in good health and CMV-seronegative. The gene calls are TRBV7-9 and TRBJ2-3; the D gene is possibly TRBD2 (6 bases). The sample comprised PBMCs. Here the CDR3 reads CASSLGSSGTDTQYF. The CDR3 DNA sequence: TGTGCCAGCAGCTTAGGGTCTAGCGGCACAGATACGCAGTATTTT. Complete variable domain (other parts from reference TRBV7-9 and TRBJ2-3): DTGVSQNPRHKITKRGQNVTFRCDPISEHNRLYWYRQTLGQGPEFLTYFQNEAQLEKSRLLSDRFSAERPKGSFSTLEIQRTEQGDSAMYLCASSLGSSGTDTQYFGPGTRLTVL.